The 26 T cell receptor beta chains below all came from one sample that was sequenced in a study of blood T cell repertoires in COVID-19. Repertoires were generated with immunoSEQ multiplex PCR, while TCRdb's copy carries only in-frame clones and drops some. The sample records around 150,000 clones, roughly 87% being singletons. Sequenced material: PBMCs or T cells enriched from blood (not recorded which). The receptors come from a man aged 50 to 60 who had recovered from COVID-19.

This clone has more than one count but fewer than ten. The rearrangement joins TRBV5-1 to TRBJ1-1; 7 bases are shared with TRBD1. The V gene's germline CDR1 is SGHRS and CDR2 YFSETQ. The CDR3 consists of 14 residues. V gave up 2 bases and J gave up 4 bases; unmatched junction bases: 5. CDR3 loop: CASSLKSGGTEAFF. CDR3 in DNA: TGCGCCAGCAGCTTAAAATCAGGGGGCACTGAAGCTTTCTTT.

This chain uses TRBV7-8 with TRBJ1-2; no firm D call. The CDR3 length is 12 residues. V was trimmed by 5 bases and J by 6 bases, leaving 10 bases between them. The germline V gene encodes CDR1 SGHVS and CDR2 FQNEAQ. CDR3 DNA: TGTGCCAGCAGCCATTATACAGATGGCTACACCTTC. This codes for CASSHYTDGYTF. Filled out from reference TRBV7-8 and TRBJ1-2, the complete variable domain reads GAGVSQSPRYKVAKRGQDVALRCDPISGHVSLFWYQQALGQGPEFLTYFQNEAQLDKSGLPSDRFFAERPEGSVSTLKIQRTQQEDSAVYLCASSHYTDGYTFGSGTRLTVV.

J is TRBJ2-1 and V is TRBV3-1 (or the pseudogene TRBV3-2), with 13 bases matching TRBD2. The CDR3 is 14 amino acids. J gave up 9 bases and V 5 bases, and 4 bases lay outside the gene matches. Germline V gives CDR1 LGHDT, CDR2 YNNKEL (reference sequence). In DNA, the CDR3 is TGTGCCAGCAGCGACACTAGCGGGGGGGGTGAGCAGTTCTTC. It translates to CASSDTSGGGEQFF.

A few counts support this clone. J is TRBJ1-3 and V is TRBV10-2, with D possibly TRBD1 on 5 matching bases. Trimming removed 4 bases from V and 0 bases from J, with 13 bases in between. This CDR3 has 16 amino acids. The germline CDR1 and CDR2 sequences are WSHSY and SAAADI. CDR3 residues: CASSGGGVSSGNTIYF. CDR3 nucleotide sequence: TGCGCCAGCAGTGGGGGGGGTGTTTCCTCTGGAAACACCATATATTTT.

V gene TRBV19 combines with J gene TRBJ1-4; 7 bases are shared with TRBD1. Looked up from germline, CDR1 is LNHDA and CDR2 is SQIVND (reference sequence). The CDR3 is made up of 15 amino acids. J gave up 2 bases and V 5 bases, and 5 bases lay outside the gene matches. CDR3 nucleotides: TGTGCCAGTAGTGCGGAGACAGGGACTAATGAAAAACTGTTTTTT. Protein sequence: CASSAETGTNEKLFF.

The DNA for the CDR3 is TGTGCCAGTAGTATAGGTGGACTGTTGAACACTGAAGCTTTCTTT. Protein: CASSIGGLLNTEAFF. The V gene is TRBV19, the J gene TRBJ1-1; D gene unclear. The CDR3 spans 15 residues. V shed 1 base and J shed 0 bases, with 9 bases lying between them. The germline V gene encodes CDR1 LNHDA and CDR2 SQIVND (reference sequence).

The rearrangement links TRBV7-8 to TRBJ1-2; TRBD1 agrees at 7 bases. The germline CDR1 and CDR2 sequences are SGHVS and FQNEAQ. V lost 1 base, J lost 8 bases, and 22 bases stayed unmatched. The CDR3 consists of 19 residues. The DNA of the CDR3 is TGTGCCAGCAGCTTAGGGAATCTTAGGGGGACAGCCACCCTCGTCGGCTACACCTTC. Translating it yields CASSLGNLRGTATLVGYTF. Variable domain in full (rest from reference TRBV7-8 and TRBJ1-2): GAGVSQSPRYKVAKRGQDVALRCDPISGHVSLFWYQQALGQGPEFLTYFQNEAQLDKSGLPSDRFFAERPEGSVSTLKIQRTQQEDSAVYLCASSLGNLRGTATLVGYTFGSGTRLTVV.

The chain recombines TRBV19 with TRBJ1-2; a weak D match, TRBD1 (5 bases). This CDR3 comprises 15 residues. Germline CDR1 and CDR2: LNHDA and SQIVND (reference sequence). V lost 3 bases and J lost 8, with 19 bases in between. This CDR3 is CASSMAQVRFGGYTF. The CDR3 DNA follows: TGTGCCAGTAGTATGGCACAGGTCCGATTTGGGGGCTACACCTTC.

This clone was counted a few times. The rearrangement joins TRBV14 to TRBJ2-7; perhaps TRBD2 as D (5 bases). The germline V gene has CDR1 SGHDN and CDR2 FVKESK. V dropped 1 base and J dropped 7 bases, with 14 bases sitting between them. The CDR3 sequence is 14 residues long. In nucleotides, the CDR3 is TGTGCCAGCAGCCAAGCGTACGGCGCGGGTGAGCAGTACTTC. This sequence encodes CASSQAYGAGEQYF.

CDR3 sequence: CASIPAGEMSYNEQFF. CDR3 sequence (DNA): TGTGCCAGCATCCCTGCGGGGGAAATGTCCTACAATGAGCAGTTCTTC. The gene calls are TRBV28 and TRBJ2-1; 7 bases fit TRBD2. The CDR3 runs to 16 residues. CDR1 is MDHEN and CDR2 is SYDVKM in the germline V gene. J gave up 1 base and V 7 bases, and 10 bases lay outside the gene matches.

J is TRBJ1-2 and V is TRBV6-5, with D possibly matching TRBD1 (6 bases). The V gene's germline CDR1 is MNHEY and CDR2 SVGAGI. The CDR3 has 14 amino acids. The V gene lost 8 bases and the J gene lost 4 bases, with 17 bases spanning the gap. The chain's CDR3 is CASPRFETGYGYTF. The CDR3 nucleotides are TGTGCCAGCCCCCGATTTGAGACAGGCTATGGCTACACCTTC.

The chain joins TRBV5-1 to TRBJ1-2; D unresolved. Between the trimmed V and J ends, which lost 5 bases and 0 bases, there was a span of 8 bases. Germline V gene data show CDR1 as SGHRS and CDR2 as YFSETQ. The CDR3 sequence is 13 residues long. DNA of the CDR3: TGCGCCAGCAGGACACCCACTAACTATGGCTACACCTTC. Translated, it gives CASRTPTNYGYTF.

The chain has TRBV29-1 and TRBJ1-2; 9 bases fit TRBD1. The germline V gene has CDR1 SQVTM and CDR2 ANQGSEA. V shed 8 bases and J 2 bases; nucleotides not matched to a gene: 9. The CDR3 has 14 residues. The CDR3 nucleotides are TGCAGCATTTCTTCGGGACAGGGAAACTATGGCTACACCTTC. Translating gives CSISSGQGNYGYTF. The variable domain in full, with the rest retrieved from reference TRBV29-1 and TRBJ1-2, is SAVISQKPSRDICQRGTSLTIQCQVDSQVTMMFWYRQQPGQSLTLIATANQGSEATYESGFVIDKFPISRPNLTFSTLTVSNMSPEDSSIYLCSISSGQGNYGYTFGSGTRLTVV.

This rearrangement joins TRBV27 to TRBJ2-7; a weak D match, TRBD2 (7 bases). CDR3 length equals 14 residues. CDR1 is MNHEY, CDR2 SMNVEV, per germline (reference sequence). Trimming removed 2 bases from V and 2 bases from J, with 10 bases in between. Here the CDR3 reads CASSLDGGPYEQYF. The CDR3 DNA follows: TGTGCCAGCAGTTTAGACGGGGGGCCCTACGAGCAGTACTTC.

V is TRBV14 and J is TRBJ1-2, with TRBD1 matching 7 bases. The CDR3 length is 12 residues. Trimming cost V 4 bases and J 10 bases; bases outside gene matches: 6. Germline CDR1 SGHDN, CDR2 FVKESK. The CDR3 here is CASSPTGLAYTF. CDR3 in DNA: TGTGCCAGCAGCCCGACAGGGCTAGCCTACACCTTC. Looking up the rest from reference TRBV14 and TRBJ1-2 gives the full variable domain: EAGVTQFPSHSVIEKGQTVTLRCDPISGHDNLYWYRRVMGKEIKFLLHFVKESKQDESGMPNNRFLAERTGGTYSTLKVQPAELEDSGVYFCASSPTGLAYTFGSGTRLTVV.

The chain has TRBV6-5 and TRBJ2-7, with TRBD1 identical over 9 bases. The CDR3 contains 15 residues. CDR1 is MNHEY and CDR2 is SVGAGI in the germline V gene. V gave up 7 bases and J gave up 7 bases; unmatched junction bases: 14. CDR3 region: CASTVAVQGAREQYF. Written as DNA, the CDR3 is TGTGCCAGCACCGTAGCAGTACAGGGGGCGCGGGAGCAGTACTTC.

As DNA, the CDR3 is TGTGCCTCGGAGCTCTATGGCTACACCTTC. Its translation: CASELYGYTF. V usage is TRBV6-5 and J usage is TRBJ1-2; no clear D. This CDR3 has 10 amino acids. Deletions cut 11 bases from V and 4 bases from J, with 8 bases between. CDR1 and CDR2 from the germline V gene are MNHEY and SVGAGI.

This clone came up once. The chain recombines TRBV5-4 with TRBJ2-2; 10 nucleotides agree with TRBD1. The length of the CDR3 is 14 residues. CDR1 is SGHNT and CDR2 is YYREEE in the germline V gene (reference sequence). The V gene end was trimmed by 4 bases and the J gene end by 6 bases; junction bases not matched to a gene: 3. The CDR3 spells CASSKGQGSGELFF. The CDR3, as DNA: TGTGCCAGCAGCAAGGGACAGGGGTCCGGGGAGCTGTTTTTT.

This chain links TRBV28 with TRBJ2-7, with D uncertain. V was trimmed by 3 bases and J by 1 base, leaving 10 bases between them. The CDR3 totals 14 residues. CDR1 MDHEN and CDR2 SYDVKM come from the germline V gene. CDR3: CASSFVGNSYEQYF. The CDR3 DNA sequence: TGTGCCAGCAGTTTCGTGGGCAATTCCTACGAGCAGTACTTC.

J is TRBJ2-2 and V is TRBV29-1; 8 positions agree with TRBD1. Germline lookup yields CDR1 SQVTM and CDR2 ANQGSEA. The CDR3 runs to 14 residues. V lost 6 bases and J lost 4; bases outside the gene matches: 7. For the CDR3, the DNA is TGCAGCGTAGACCAGGGGGCGAGCACCGGGGAGCTGTTTTTT. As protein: CSVDQGASTGELFF.

CDR3 amino acids: CASSVDSYSYEQYF. The CDR3 DNA reads as TGTGCCAGCAGTGTGGACTCTTACTCCTACGAGCAGTACTTC. This rearrangement joins TRBV2 to TRBJ2-7; D is possibly TRBD2 (5 bases). Trimming took 4 bases from V and 0 from J, leaving 10 bases between them. The CDR3 runs 14 residues. The V gene's germline CDR1 is SNHLY and CDR2 FYNNEI.

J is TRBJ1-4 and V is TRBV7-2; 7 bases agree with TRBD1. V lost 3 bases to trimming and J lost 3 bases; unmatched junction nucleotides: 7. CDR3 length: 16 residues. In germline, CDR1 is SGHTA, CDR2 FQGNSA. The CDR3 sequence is CASSLEGTAANEKLFF. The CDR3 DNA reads TGTGCCAGCAGCTTGGAAGGGACAGCGGCTAATGAAAAACTGTTTTTT.

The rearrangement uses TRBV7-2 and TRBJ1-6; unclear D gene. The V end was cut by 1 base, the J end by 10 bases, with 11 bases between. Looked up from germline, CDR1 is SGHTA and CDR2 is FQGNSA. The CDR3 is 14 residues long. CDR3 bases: TGTGCCAGCAGCTTAGTCTTTGCGGGATCACCCCTCCACTTT. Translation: CASSLVFAGSPLHF.

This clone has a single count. Written as DNA, the CDR3 is TGTGCCAGCAGCCAACTCCGAGGGACAGATACGCAGTATTTT. It is translated as CASSQLRGTDTQYF. The genes are TRBV3-1 (or the pseudogene TRBV3-2) and TRBJ2-3, with D maybe TRBD2 (5 bases). In germline, CDR1 is LGHDT, CDR2 YNNKEL (reference sequence). V was clipped by 2 bases and J by 3 bases, with 9 bases between them. CDR3 size: 14 residues.

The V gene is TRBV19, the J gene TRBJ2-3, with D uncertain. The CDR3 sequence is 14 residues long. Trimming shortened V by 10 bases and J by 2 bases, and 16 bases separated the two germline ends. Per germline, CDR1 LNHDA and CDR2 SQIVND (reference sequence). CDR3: CATSETPVTDTQYF. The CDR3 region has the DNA TGTGCCACCTCCGAGACACCGGTCACAGATACGCAGTATTTT.

The CDR3: CAWSGQGARNTEAFF. As DNA, the CDR3 is TGTGCCTGGAGTGGACAGGGGGCTCGAAACACTGAAGCTTTCTTT. The rearrangement links TRBV30 to TRBJ1-1; 10 bases are a match to TRBD1. The CDR3 is made up of 15 amino acids. Germline loops: CDR1 GTSNPN, CDR2 SVGIG (reference sequence). The ends lost 1 base at V and 2 bases at J; junction bases unmatched: 4.